A single sample gave rise to the 3 T cell receptor beta chains below, sequenced in a study of OX40 agonist ivuxolimab in advanced cancers. The table came from immunoSEQ multiplex PCR; TCRdb's copy has only in-frame clones and leaves some out. Among approximately 61,000 clones listed, about 80% were seen once. This sample comprised CD4+ or CD8+ T cells sorted from blood, obtained in a trial of the OX40 agonist ivuxolimab. All receptors come from an adult with an advanced solid tumor such as melanoma, head and neck, liver or kidney cancer.

This clone was recorded at least ten times. This chain uses TRBV30 with TRBJ2-6; TRBD1 matches at 8 bases. The V and J ends lost 7 bases and 4 bases, in that order; junction bases with no gene match: 9. The CDR3 extends over 15 amino acids. Germline-derived CDR1 and CDR2 are GTSNPN and SVGIG (reference sequence). The CDR3 region is CAFRTGPGGANVLTF. Here the CDR3 DNA reads TGTGCCTTCCGGACAGGGCCGGGCGGGGCCAACGTCCTGACTTTC.

This clone showed up just a few times. CDR3 amino acids: CASSEGDRGPGSPLHF. Written as DNA, the CDR3 is TGTGCCAGCAGTGAAGGGGACAGGGGGCCGGGTTCACCCCTCCACTTT. The V call is TRBV2, the J call TRBJ1-6, with 12 bases identical to TRBD1. The length of the CDR3 is 16 residues. CDR1 is SNHLY, CDR2 FYNNEI, per germline. The J segment lost 9 bases and the V segment lost 1 base, leaving 4 bases of the junction unmatched.

The CDR3 protein is CASGLSGTSVSQFF. CDR3 nucleotide sequence: TGTGCTAGTGGTCTATCGGGGACTAGCGTTTCCCAGTTCTTC. J is TRBJ2-1 and V is TRBV12-5; 10 bases agree with TRBD2. Germline V gives CDR1 LGHNT, CDR2 FRNRAP. Unmatched junction bases numbered 11, after V lost 5 bases and J lost 13 bases. The CDR3 spans 14 residues.